This passage covers 21 T cell receptor beta chains from one sample sequenced in a study of Ad26.COV2.S vaccination and SARS-CoV-2 variants. Sequencing was performed with immunoSEQ multiplex PCR; in TCRdb, only in-frame clones are kept and a portion is missing. The sample carries about 330,000 clones, roughly 90% recorded once. Treatment here: around 19 received Ad26.COV2.S at low or high dose, single or two shots; roughly 5 received placebo; per-sample allocation not given. Collection of samples fell on day 63 after the first vaccine or placebo injection. Here the sequenced sample was peripheral blood, taken in a trial of Ad26.COV2.S vaccine versus placebo. The receptors were gathered from a person between 18 and 59 years old who received the Ad26.COV2.S COVID-19 vaccine or a placebo.

The V and J genes are TRBV9 and TRBJ2-2, with 12 bases aligning to TRBD2. CDR3 length: 16 residues. Trimming removed 4 bases from V and 4 bases from J; junction bases left unmatched: 5. Per germline, CDR1 SGDLS and CDR2 YYNGEE. The CDR3 loop is CASSFWTSGITGELFF. CDR3 nucleotides: TGTGCCAGCAGCTTTTGGACTAGCGGGATCACCGGGGAGCTGTTTTTT. The full variable domain, its missing parts supplied by reference TRBV9 and TRBJ2-2, is DSGVTQTPKHLITATGQRVTLRCSPRSGDLSVYWYQQSLDQGLQFLIQYYNGEERAKGNILERFSAQQFPDLHSELNLSSLELGDSALYFCASSFWTSGITGELFFGEGSRLTVL.

The chain recombines TRBV3-1 (or the pseudogene TRBV3-2) with TRBJ1-2; D unclear. The CDR3 covers 13 residues. V was trimmed by 3 bases and J by 8 bases, leaving 13 bases between them. Germline values: CDR1 LGHDT, CDR2 YNNKEL (reference sequence). The CDR3 loop reads CASSQTFFGGYTF. CDR3 nucleotide sequence: TGTGCCAGCAGCCAGACCTTTTTCGGCGGCTACACCTTC.

The gene calls are TRBV27 and TRBJ2-7; 7 nucleotides agree with TRBD1. This CDR3 is built from 13 residues. Germline V gene data show CDR1 as MNHEY and CDR2 as SMNVEV (reference sequence). Trimming cost V 5 bases and J 5 bases; bases outside gene matches: 6. CDR3 sequence (DNA): TGTGCCAGCAGTCTGACAGGGTCCCACGAGCAGTACTTC. Amino acid sequence: CASSLTGSHEQYF.

The rearrangement links TRBV7-6 to TRBJ1-1; D perhaps matches TRBD1 (6 bases). CDR3 length: 16 amino acids. V lost 1 base to trimming and J lost 4 bases, with 16 bases between them. CDR1 and CDR2 from the germline V gene are SGHVS and FNYEAQ. The CDR3 bases are TGTGCCAGCAGCTTAGGCGACAGGTCATTCGGCACTGAAGCTTTCTTT. Translating gives CASSLGDRSFGTEAFF.

V is TRBV11-3 and J is TRBJ2-3; 7 positions match TRBD2. The junction had 5 bases not matched to a gene; V was cut back by 6 bases and J by 2 bases. Germline V gene sequence: CDR1 SGHNT, CDR2 YENEEA. This CDR3 spans 14 amino acids. The CDR3 DNA reads as TGTGCCAGCAGGGCTAGCGGATACACAGATACGCAGTATTTT. Translating it yields CASRASGYTDTQYF.

The rearrangement joins TRBV5-4 to TRBJ2-1; D unclear. Germline CDR1 is SGHNT and CDR2 is YYREEE (reference sequence). CDR3 length: 12 amino acids. Trimming removed 4 bases at V and 6 bases at J, with 8 bases between. CDR3 coding DNA: TGTGCCAGCAGCCAAGCAGGCAATGAGCAGTTCTTC. The encoded protein is CASSQAGNEQFF. Looking up the rest from reference TRBV5-4 and TRBJ2-1 gives the full variable domain: ETGVTQSPTHLIKTRGQQVTLRCSSQSGHNTVSWYQQALGQGPQFIFQYYREEENGRGNFPPRFSGLQFPNYSSELNVNALELDDSALYLCASSQAGNEQFFGPGTRLTVL.

V usage is TRBV3-1 (or the pseudogene TRBV3-2) and J usage is TRBJ1-5; a weak D match, TRBD1 (5 bases). The length of the CDR3 is 13 residues. The V end lost 1 base, the J end lost 9 bases, and 10 bases lay between the germline ends. Germline V gene lookup returns CDR1 LGHDT and CDR2 YNNKEL (reference sequence). The CDR3 region has the DNA TGTGCCAGCAGCCAAGGCAGAAGGGGGCCCCAGCATTTT. Its protein product is CASSQGRRGPQHF.

The gene calls are TRBV10-1 and TRBJ1-1, with D hard to call. CDR3 size: 16 residues. The V end lost 3 bases, the J end lost 3 bases, and 17 bases lay between the germline ends. CDR1 is WNHNN, CDR2 SYGVQD, per germline (reference sequence). CDR3 region: CASSDNRLYGDTEAFF. The CDR3 region has the DNA TGCGCCAGCAGTGATAACAGACTGTATGGGGACACTGAAGCTTTCTTT.

The genes are TRBV29-1 and TRBJ2-1; 7 positions match TRBD1. The CDR3 loop spans 13 amino acids. The V and J ends lost 6 bases and 3 bases, in that order; junction bases with no gene match: 5. Per the germline V gene, CDR1 is SQVTM and CDR2 is ANQGSEA. The CDR3: CSVERQGYNEQFF. Written as DNA, the CDR3 is TGCAGCGTCGAACGACAGGGCTACAATGAGCAGTTCTTC.

V gene TRBV6-2 or TRBV6-3 combines with J gene TRBJ1-1, with no clear D. Trimming cost V 5 bases and J 7 bases, with 8 bases left between them. The CDR3 runs 11 residues. Germline V gives CDR1 MNHEY, CDR2 SVGEGT. In DNA, the CDR3 is TGTGCCAGCAGTCACGGAAGTGAAGCTTTCTTT. Translation: CASSHGSEAFF.

This clone was observed a single time. This chain uses TRBV5-5 with TRBJ2-7; D call uncertain. This CDR3 region has 14 residues. Trimming removed 0 bases from V and 2 bases from J, with 9 bases in between. The germline V gene has CDR1 SGHKS and CDR2 YYEKEE (reference sequence). The CDR3 loop reads CASSLEQGAYEQYF. CDR3 sequence (DNA): TGTGCCAGCAGCTTGGAACAAGGAGCCTACGAGCAGTACTTC. The complete variable domain, with remaining parts taken from reference TRBV5-5 and TRBJ2-7, reads DAGVTQSPTHLIKTRGQQVTLRCSPISGHKSVSWYQQVLGQGPQFIFQYYEKEERGRGNFPDRFSARQFPNYSSELNVNALLLGDSALYLCASSLEQGAYEQYFGPGTRLTVT.

This chain uses TRBV9 with TRBJ2-1; 10 nucleotides align to TRBD1. Losses at the gene ends were 8 bases for V and 7 bases for J; bases not matched to a gene: 9. The CDR3 sequence is 14 residues long. Germline CDR1 reads SGDLS; CDR2 reads YYNGEE. The CDR3 reads CARNGDRGKNEQFF. CDR3 coding DNA: TGTGCCAGGAATGGGGACAGGGGAAAGAATGAGCAGTTCTTC.

The chain combines TRBV5-1 with TRBJ1-3, with D perhaps matching TRBD1 (5 bases). CDR3 size: 16 residues. CDR1 is SGHRS and CDR2 is YFSETQ in the germline V gene. V lost 0 bases to trimming and J lost 0 bases, with 10 bases between them. The CDR3 spells CASSLAGLSSGNTIYF. The DNA for the CDR3 is TGCGCCAGCAGCTTGGCGGGACTGTCCTCTGGAAACACCATATATTTT. The full variable domain, rest sourced from reference TRBV5-1 and TRBJ1-3, is KAGVTQTPRYLIKTRGQQVTLSCSPISGHRSVSWYQQTPGQGLQFLFEYFSETQRNKGNFPGRFSGRQFSNSRSEMNVSTLELGDSALYLCASSLAGLSSGNTIYFGEGSWLTVV.

V gene TRBV5-4 combines with J gene TRBJ1-2; D call uncertain. Trimming removed 4 bases at V and 6 bases at J, with 16 bases between. This CDR3 comprises 14 residues. Germline CDR1 reads SGHNT; CDR2 reads YYREEE (reference sequence). The CDR3: CASSLPRVIDGYTF. CDR3 DNA: TGTGCCAGCAGCCTCCCCCGGGTTATAGATGGCTACACCTTC.

The chain carries TRBV27 and TRBJ2-3; no clear D gene. The CDR3 sequence is 17 residues long. Per the germline V gene, CDR1 is MNHEY and CDR2 is SMNVEV (reference sequence). With 0 bases removed from V and 6 bases from J, the gap between germline ends came to 19 bases. CDR3 loop: CASSLSRVAVYFDTQYF. The CDR3 DNA follows: TGTGCCAGCAGTTTATCAAGGGTCGCGGTTTACTTTGATACGCAGTATTTT.

This chain uses TRBV7-2 with TRBJ2-5; D remains unclear. V dropped 4 bases and J dropped 7 bases, with 10 bases sitting between them. Germline V gene lookup returns CDR1 SGHTA and CDR2 FQGNSA. The CDR3 length is 12 residues. The DNA of the CDR3 is TGTGCCAGCAGCTGGACGGATGGGACCCAGTACTTC. Its translation: CASSWTDGTQYF.

This chain connects TRBV10-3 to TRBJ2-3; 7 bases align to TRBD1. The CDR3 is made up of 13 amino acids. V was pared by 5 bases and J by 7 bases, with 6 bases of the junction left unmatched. CDR1 and CDR2 from the germline V gene are ENHRY and SYGVKD. The CDR3 region is CAISTVQGNTQYF. The CDR3, as DNA: TGTGCCATCAGTACCGTACAGGGGAATACGCAGTATTTT.

The V and J genes are TRBV19 and TRBJ2-3; TRBD1 matches 7 bases. Germline CDR1 reads LNHDA; CDR2 reads SQIVND (reference sequence). V trimming: 7 bases; J trimming: 1 base; junction bases outside the gene matches: 5. The CDR3 is 14 amino acids. CDR3 residues: CASTTGVRTDTQYF. The CDR3 coding sequence is TGTGCCAGTACTACAGGGGTACGCACAGATACGCAGTATTTT.

The J gene is TRBJ1-1, the V gene TRBV14; D is uncertain. Germline values: CDR1 SGHDN, CDR2 FVKESK. This CDR3 has 15 amino acids. Trimming removed 2 bases from V and 0 bases from J, with 10 bases in between. For the CDR3, the DNA is TGTGCCAGCAGCCAAATGGGAGCGGTGAACACTGAAGCTTTCTTT. The encoded protein is CASSQMGAVNTEAFF.

The rearrangement uses TRBV19 and TRBJ1-2; unclear D gene. CDR1 and CDR2 from the germline V gene are LNHDA and SQIVND (reference sequence). Trimming cost V 6 bases and J 8 bases, with 13 bases left between them. This CDR3 has 12 amino acids. The CDR3 DNA sequence: TGTGCCAGTAGGCCCATTCGAGGGGGCTACACCTTC. Protein sequence: CASRPIRGGYTF. Looking up the rest from reference TRBV19 and TRBJ1-2 gives the full variable domain: DGGITQSPKYLFRKEGQNVTLSCEQNLNHDAMYWYRQDPGQGLRLIYYSQIVNDFQKGDIAEGYSVSREKKESFPLTVTSAQKNPTAFYLCASRPIRGGYTFGSGTRLTVV.

This chain joins TRBV4-3 and TRBJ1-2; no firm D call. CDR1 is LGHNA, CDR2 YSLEER, per germline. Trimming took off 1 base at V and 0 bases at J, with 9 bases between the two ends. This CDR3 spans 15 amino acids. The chain's CDR3 is CASSQGWTPNYGYTF. The CDR3 DNA is TGCGCCAGCAGCCAAGGGTGGACTCCTAACTATGGCTACACCTTC.